Following are 11 T cell receptor beta chains from one sample sequenced in a study of Graves' ophthalmopathy and Graves' hyperthyroidism. Beta-chain TCR CDR3 regions were amplified from RNA transcripts. RT-PCR was first run with HTBI primers, then multiplex PCR in a second round. TCRdb recomputed calls from the multiplex PCR reads with MiXCR, one row per CDR3 protein. The repertoire holds fewer than 350,000 distinct CDR3 sequences, with roughly a sixth as singletons. Sequenced sample: peripheral blood. Every receptor here comes from an adult man with Graves' ophthalmopathy.

This clonotype came up many times. The chain employs TRBV4-1 and TRBJ1-5, with unresolved D. CDR1 and CDR2 (germline): MGHRA, YSYEKL. V was pared by 0 bases and J by 1 base, with 4 bases between. CDR3 length: 14 residues. CDR3 protein: CASSQDRSNQPQHF. The CDR3 nucleotides are TGCGCCAGCAGCCAAGACAGGAGCAATCAGCCCCAGCATTTT.

At least ten counts were recorded for this clonotype. This sequence joins TRBV6-1 and TRBJ1-1; maybe TRBD1 (5 bases). Trimming left V 3 bases short and J 2 bases short, with 13 bases between. The CDR3 has 15 amino acids. Germline values: CDR1 MNHNS, CDR2 SASEGT. The CDR3 protein is CASSERMGVNTEAFF. For the CDR3, the DNA is TGTGCCAGCAGTGAGAGAATGGGGGTTAACACTGAAGCTTTCTTT.

This clonotype was counted at least ten times. The gene calls are TRBV6-5 and TRBJ2-7, with D hard to call. Per germline, CDR1 MNHEY and CDR2 SVGAGI. Trimming pared 2 bases from V and 3 bases from J, leaving 8 bases between. The CDR3 covers 13 residues. CDR3 amino acids: CASSYTEVYEQYF. CDR3 nucleotides: TGTGCCAGCAGTTACACAGAGGTCTACGAGCAGTACTTC.

This clonotype was found many times. V and J are TRBV4-3 and TRBJ1-5; 9 bases are a match to TRBD1. The CDR3 has 17 amino acids. Germline loops: CDR1 LGHNA, CDR2 YSLEER. V was clipped by 0 bases and J by 2 bases; unmatched bases: 5. CDR3 in DNA: TGCGCCAGCAGCCAAGATTGGGACAGGGAGGGCAATCAGCCCCAGCATTTT. This encodes CASSQDWDREGNQPQHF.

V usage is TRBV12-3 or TRBV12-4 and J usage is TRBJ1-1; TRBD1 matches at 7 bases. The CDR3 sequence is 16 residues long. V trimming: 6 bases; J trimming: 0 bases; junction bases outside the gene matches: 10. The CDR3 region has the DNA TGTGCCAGCAGATCTCGGATGACAGGGCTGAACACTGAAGCTTTCTTT. This codes for CASRSRMTGLNTEAFF.

This clonotype showed up many times. V usage is TRBV7-9 and J usage is TRBJ1-1; TRBD1 matches at 8 bases. The V and J ends lost 2 bases and 4 bases, in that order; junction bases with no gene match: 6. Germline-derived CDR1 and CDR2 are SEHNR and FQNEAQ (reference sequence). The CDR3 length is 15 residues. For the CDR3, the DNA is TGTGCCAGCAGCTTAAATACACAGGGGGTCACTGAAGCTTTCTTT. Protein product: CASSLNTQGVTEAFF.

This clonotype was seen repeatedly, ten times or more. The chain uses TRBV4-2 and TRBJ2-7, with 11 bases matching TRBD2. The CDR3 covers 16 residues. CDR1 LGHNA and CDR2 YNFKEQ come from the germline V gene. Trimming cost V 0 bases and J 2 bases; bases outside gene matches: 3. The CDR3 DNA is TGTGCCAGCAGCCAAGATACTAGCGGGAGTGCCTACGAGCAGTACTTC. This sequence encodes CASSQDTSGSAYEQYF.

This clonotype was picked up many times. The chain is built from TRBV20-1 and TRBJ1-6; tentative D call: TRBD1 (5 bases). The CDR3 totals 14 residues. CDR1 is DFQATT and CDR2 is SNEGSKA in the germline V gene (reference sequence). Trimming pared 4 bases from V and 1 base from J, leaving 8 bases between. The CDR3 sequence: CSAIGESYNSPLHF. CDR3 DNA: TGCAGTGCTATAGGGGAATCCTATAATTCACCCCTCCACTTT.

This clonotype was recorded many times. The chain employs TRBV24-1 and TRBJ1-5; 9 bases are shared with TRBD1. Germline values: CDR1 KGHDR, CDR2 SFDVKD. With V trimmed by 4 bases and J by 7 bases, 7 bases remained unmatched. The CDR3 contains 15 residues. In nucleotides, the CDR3 is TGTGCCACCAGTGAGGGACAGGGTTACCGACAGCCCCAGCATTTT. The encoded protein is CATSEGQGYRQPQHF.

Many counts were recorded for this clonotype. Here the CDR3 DNA reads TGTGCCAGCAGTTCCCCATTGCGGTGGGGGGGCAGCTCCTACGAGCAGTACTTC. As protein: CASSSPLRWGGSSYEQYF. The rearrangement links TRBV28 to TRBJ2-7; perhaps TRBD2 as D (7 bases). The CDR3 totals 18 residues. The V end was cut by 4 bases, the J end by 0 bases, with 22 bases between. In germline, CDR1 is MDHEN, CDR2 SYDVKM. The full variable domain, rest sourced from reference TRBV28 and TRBJ2-7, is DVKVTQSSRYLVKRTGEKVFLECVQDMDHENMFWYRQDPGLGLRLIYFSYDVKMKEKGDIPEGYSVSREKKERFSLILESASTNQTSMYLCASSSPLRWGGSSYEQYFGPGTRLTVT.

This clonotype was found many times. J is TRBJ2-7 and V is TRBV6-5; perhaps TRBD1 as D (6 bases). This CDR3 region has 12 residues. V lost 8 bases and J 3 bases, leaving 11 bases between the germline ends. The germline CDR1 and CDR2 sequences are MNHEY and SVGAGI. CDR3: CASRDNYYEQYF. Here the CDR3 DNA reads TGTGCCAGCCGGGACAACTACTACGAGCAGTACTTC.